These T cell receptor beta chains were read from a single sample in a study of PD-L1 blockade in urothelial cancer. Measured with immunoSEQ multiplex PCR; TCRdb has only the in-frame clones, and not every one. The sample contains around 30,000 clones, around 80% of which appear only once. This specimen consisted of PBMCs, obtained around atezolizumab (anti-PD-L1) treatment. These receptor sequences come from a man between 65 and 79 years old with urothelial cancer. Each CDR3 is given without its conserved first and last residue. The order of the fields is CDR3 length, V gene, J gene, CDR3 protein.

13	TRBV15	TRBJ2-3	ATSRMTGSTDTQY
16	TRBV4-3	TRBJ1-6	ASSQSTPTGGTNSPLH
14	TRBV5-8	TRBJ1-2	ASSLVNQGTRGGYT
14	TRBV7-6	TRBJ2-2	ASSFTGQESTGELF
13	TRBV27	TRBJ1-4	ASSWRWGFNEKLF
11	TRBV27	TRBJ2-1	ASSLSPVLEQF
12	TRBV19	TRBJ2-7	ASGLPGQNYEQY
12	TRBV9	TRBJ2-7	ASSAGQVLSEQY
17	TRBV7-2	TRBJ2-2	ASSPRGLAGGRVPVELF
14	TRBV5-4	TRBJ2-3	ASSLARGGDTDTQY
12	TRBV7-3	TRBJ2-7	ASSHGGASGEQY
12	TRBV29-1	TRBJ2-3	SGGGTFSTDTQY
14	TRBV5-1	TRBJ2-6	ASRSGGVSGANVLT
13	TRBV7-3	TRBJ2-3	ASSASGGSTDTQY
12	TRBV19	TRBJ1-5	ASSIVEYNQPQH
11	TRBV7-3	TRBJ1-1	ASSPRGSTEAF
11	TRBV2	TRBJ2-7	ASRGALWYEQY
11	TRBV5-1	TRBJ1-2	ASSLTGEYGYT
15	TRBV28	TRBJ2-7	ASRAPGLAGAISEQY
13	TRBV28	TRBJ2-1	ASSSIGQGTPEQF
13	TRBV13	TRBJ2-7	ASSLRGQGNYEQY
14	TRBV4-3	TRBJ2-7	ASSRDQGQGRYEQY
11	TRBV6-7	TRBJ2-2	ASSRTGTGELF
15	TRBV25-1	TRBJ2-3	ASSGTDTPLLTDTQY
11	TRBV28	TRBJ1-1	ANLGAKNTEAF
12	TRBV2	TRBJ2-7	ASSEGAALYEQY
14	TRBV2	TRBJ2-2	ASTTSGGGSTGELF
14	TRBV27	TRBJ2-2	ASSPTLGRGPGELF
12	TRBV5-5	TRBJ2-2	ASSRDPNTGELF
12	TRBV5-4	TRBJ2-4	ASSSGTLKNIQY
11	TRBV25-1	TRBJ1-1	ASSRQMNTEAF
14	TRBV7-9	TRBJ1-1	ASSLPPGTGDTEAF
13	TRBV7-9	TRBJ2-5	ASSWDRGRGETQY
11	TRBV5-4	TRBJ1-2	ASSPNRDYGYT
12	TRBV7-9	TRBJ1-2	ASSGASGRGVYT
13	TRBV15	TRBJ2-7	ATSRLRDLAAEQY
12	TRBV5-8	TRBJ1-5	ASSLVGGNQPQH
10	TRBV21-1	TRBJ2-1	ATTGKYNEQF
14	TRBV5-1	TRBJ1-2	ASSPSGRISNYGYT
12	TRBV9	TRBJ2-2	ASSDGTGTGELF
12	TRBV13	TRBJ2-3	ASSPWGGPDTQY
13	TRBV27	TRBJ2-1	ASSFGAWRGDEQF
14	TRBV19	TRBJ2-2	ASTPKGGQGPGELF
13	TRBV18	TRBJ2-3	ASSPGQGSTDTQY
12	TRBV25-1	TRBJ2-2	ASSWTGRTGELF
13	TRBV6-6	TRBJ1-1	ASSYGGQGTAEAF
12	TRBV27	TRBJ2-3	ASRVAGATDTQY
13	TRBV14	TRBJ2-5	ASSHEREWGETQY
14	TRBV18	TRBJ2-2	ASSPGQGKITGELF
14	TRBV5-4	TRBJ2-1	ASSPRIAGGQNEQF
13	TRBV29-1	TRBJ2-6	SVDLQDSGANVLT
14	TRBV7-3	TRBJ2-6	ASSLNRGPGANVLT
10	TRBV18	TRBJ2-1	ASSKREGTQF
13	TRBV6-5	TRBJ1-1	ASSYSSQANTEAF
16	TRBV5-4	TRBJ1-5	ASSLAFVPLVRNQPQH
12	TRBV25-1	TRBJ2-7	ASSITGTTYEQY
11	TRBV11-2	TRBJ2-6	ASSYLQGSVLT